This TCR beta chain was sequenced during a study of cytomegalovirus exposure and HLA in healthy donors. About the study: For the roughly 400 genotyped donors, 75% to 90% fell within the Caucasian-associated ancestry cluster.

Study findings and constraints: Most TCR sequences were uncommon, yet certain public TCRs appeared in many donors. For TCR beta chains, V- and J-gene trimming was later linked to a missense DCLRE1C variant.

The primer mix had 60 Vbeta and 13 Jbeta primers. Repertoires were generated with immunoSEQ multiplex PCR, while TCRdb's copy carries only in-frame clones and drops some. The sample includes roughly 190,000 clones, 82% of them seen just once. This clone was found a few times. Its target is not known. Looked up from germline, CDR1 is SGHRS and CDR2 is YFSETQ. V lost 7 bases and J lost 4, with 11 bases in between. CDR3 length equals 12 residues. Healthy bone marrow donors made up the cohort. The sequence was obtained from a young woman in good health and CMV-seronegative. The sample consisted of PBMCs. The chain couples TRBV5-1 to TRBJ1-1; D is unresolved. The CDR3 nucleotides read TGCGCCAGCGGGAAGGGAGGCACTGAAGCTTTCTTT. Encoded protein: CASGKGGTEAFF.